This is a list of T cell receptor beta chains from one sample in a study of cytomegalovirus exposure and HLA in healthy donors. Assay: immunoSEQ multiplex PCR; the TCRdb copy retains only in-frame clones and omits some. The sample yields a few hundred thousand clones, about 86% seen once. Sequencing used PBMCs. The receptor source for this set is a woman aged 55-70 years in good health and CMV-seropositive. CDR3s include the opening cysteine and the closing phenylalanine or tryptophan. Fields, in order: J gene, D gene, clone size, V gene, CDR3 DNA, CDR3 protein. The D gene is left open where the match is weak. Some rows mark clone size as missing; the rest say once, few, many or name a class of expanded clone.

>TRBJ2-1|.|.|TRBV29-1
TGCAGCGTTGGACAGTACAATGAGCAGTTCTTC
CSVGQYNEQFF
>TRBJ1-2|TRBD1|.|TRBV7-9
TGTGCCAGCAGCTTAGTCGGGGACAGCGATGACTATGGCTACACCTTC
CASSLVGDSDDYGYTF
>TRBJ1-2|.|.|TRBV29-1
TGCAGCGTTGGCCTGGGGGCAGGTGGCTACACCTTC
CSVGLGAGGYTF
>TRBJ2-6|TRBD1|once|TRBV5-1
TGCGCCAGCAGCTTGGGGGCCGGGACAGGGGGCACTGGGGCCAACGTCCTGACTTTC
CASSLGAGTGGTGANVLTF
>TRBJ1-1|.|few|TRBV14
TGTGCCAGCAGCCGGCAGGGATGGTCTGAAGCTTTCTTT
CASSRQGWSEAFF
>TRBJ1-5|.|.|TRBV6-5
TGTGCCAGCGGGCTGAAGGCGGGGGCTCAGCCCCAGCATTTT
CASGLKAGAQPQHF
>TRBJ2-7|TRBD2|.|TRBV7-8
TGTGCCAGCAGCTTAGAGGTCCTAGCGGGAAGGGAAGAGCAGTACTTC
CASSLEVLAGREEQYF
>TRBJ2-7|TRBD2|.|TRBV28
TGTGCCAGCAGTCCCGGGGACTACCCATCCTACGAGCAGTACTTC
CASSPGDYPSYEQYF
>TRBJ2-1|TRBD2|.|TRBV7-8
TGTGCCAGCAGCCCTATAGCGGGATTCGATAATGAGCAGTTCTTC
CASSPIAGFDNEQFF
>TRBJ2-5|.|.|TRBV2
TGTGCCACTAAATACGGGGAGACCCAGTACTTC
CATKYGETQYF
>TRBJ2-3|.|.|TRBV7-6
TGTGCCAGCAGCTTCTCGGTAGCACGAGATACGCAGTATTTT
CASSFSVARDTQYF
>TRBJ2-1|TRBD2|once|TRBV10-1
TGCGCCAGCAGTGAATCGCCTAGCGGGCCCAATGAGCAGTTCTTC
CASSESPSGPNEQFF
>TRBJ2-1|.|.|TRBV6-5
TGTGCCAGCAGTTACTCTGTGAGACTCCCCCACAATGAGCAGTTCTTC
CASSYSVRLPHNEQFF
>TRBJ2-3|TRBD2|.|TRBV2
TGTGCCAGCAAGGAGGAGCGGCGGGGGACAGATACGCAGTATTTT
CASKEERRGTDTQYF
>TRBJ1-5|.|.|TRBV6-5
TGTGCCAGCAGCGGACAGAGCAATCAGCCCCAGCATTTT
CASSGQSNQPQHF
>TRBJ1-5|TRBD1|.|TRBV28
TGTGCCAGCAGTAGTTCCGTCGGCGGGACAGGGGTTTTCAATCAGCCCCAGCATTTT
CASSSSVGGTGVFNQPQHF
>TRBJ1-1|.|.|TRBV18
TGTGCCAGCTCAAATAGACAGATGAACACTGAAGCTTTCTTT
CASSNRQMNTEAFF
>TRBJ2-3|TRBD2|few|TRBV13
TGTGCCAGCAGCTTGGGAGGGGTCCGGTCAGATACGCAGTATTTT
CASSLGGVRSDTQYF
>TRBJ2-7|.|.|TRBV5-1
TGCGCCAGCAGACCCGATTGGGGGGTGACTTCCTACGAGCAGTACTTC
CASRPDWGVTSYEQYF
>TRBJ2-5|TRBD2|few|TRBV5-1
TGCGCCAGCAGCTTGGTTATAGCATCCGGCACTAGCGGGAAGGAGACCCAGTACTTC
CASSLVIASGTSGKETQYF
>TRBJ2-1|TRBD2|.|TRBV4-1
TGCGCCAGCAGCCCCGGGACTAGCGGTTACAATGAGCAGTTCTTC
CASSPGTSGYNEQFF
>TRBJ1-1|TRBD1|.|TRBV28
TGTGCCAGCAGACCCGGGACAGGAGACACTGAAGCTTTCTTT
CASRPGTGDTEAFF
>TRBJ2-7|.|.|TRBV5-1
TGCGCCAGCCAGGGGGGAGCCTACGAGCAGTACTTC
CASQGGAYEQYF
>TRBJ2-3|.|.|TRBV5-1
TGCGCCAGCAGCTTGTTGGACTCGGACTCAGATACGCAGTATTTT
CASSLLDSDSDTQYF